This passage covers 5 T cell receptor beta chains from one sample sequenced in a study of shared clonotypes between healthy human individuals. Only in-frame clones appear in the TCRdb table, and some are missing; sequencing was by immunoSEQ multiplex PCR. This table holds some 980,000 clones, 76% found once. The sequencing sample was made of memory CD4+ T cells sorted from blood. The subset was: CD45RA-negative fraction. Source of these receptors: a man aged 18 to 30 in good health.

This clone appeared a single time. The CDR3 sequence is CASRRDSGRGTDTQYF. CDR3 DNA: TGTGCCAGCAGGAGGGATAGCGGGAGGGGCACAGATACGCAGTATTTT. The chain joins TRBV2 to TRBJ2-3, with 11 bases aligning to TRBD2. This CDR3 comprises 16 residues. Germline V gives CDR1 SNHLY, CDR2 FYNNEI. With 6 bases clipped from V and 1 base from J, the junction kept 6 bases outside the gene matches.

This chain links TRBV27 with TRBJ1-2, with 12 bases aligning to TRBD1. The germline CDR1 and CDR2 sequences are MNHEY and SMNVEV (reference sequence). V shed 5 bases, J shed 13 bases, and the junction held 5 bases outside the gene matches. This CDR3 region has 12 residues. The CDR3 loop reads CASSRDRGQLTF. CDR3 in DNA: TGTGCCAGCAGTCGGGACAGGGGGCAACTCACCTTC.

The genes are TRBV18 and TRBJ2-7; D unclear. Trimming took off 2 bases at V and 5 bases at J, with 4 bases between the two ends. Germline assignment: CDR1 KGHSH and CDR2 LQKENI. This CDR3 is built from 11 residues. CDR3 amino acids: CASSPGHEQYF. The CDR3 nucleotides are TGTGCCAGCTCACCAGGGCACGAGCAGTACTTC.

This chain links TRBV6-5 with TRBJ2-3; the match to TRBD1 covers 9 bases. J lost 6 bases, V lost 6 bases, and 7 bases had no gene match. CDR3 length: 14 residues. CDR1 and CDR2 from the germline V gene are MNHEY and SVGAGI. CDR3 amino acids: CASRPTDRGDTQYF. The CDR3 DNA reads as TGTGCCAGCAGACCTACCGACAGGGGGGATACGCAGTATTTT.

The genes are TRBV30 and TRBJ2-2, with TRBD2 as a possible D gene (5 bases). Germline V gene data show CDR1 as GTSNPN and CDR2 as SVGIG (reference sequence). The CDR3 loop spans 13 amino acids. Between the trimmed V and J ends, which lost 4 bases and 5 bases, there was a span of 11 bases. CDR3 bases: TGTGCCTGGAACGGGATGGGGACCGGGGAGCTGTTTTTT. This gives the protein CAWNGMGTGELFF.